A single sample is the source of the 11 T cell receptor beta chains below, sequenced in a study of blood T cell repertoires in COVID-19. Measured with immunoSEQ multiplex PCR; TCRdb has only the in-frame clones, and not every one. This sample has about 130,000 clones, with approximately 85% found just once. The material sequenced was peripheral blood. Every receptor here comes from an elderly woman with acute or convalescent COVID-19.

This clone was detected only a few times. The V gene is TRBV7-2, the J gene TRBJ1-4, with a tentative D call TRBD1 (5 bases). Per germline, CDR1 SGHTA and CDR2 FQGNSA. The CDR3 spans 15 residues. Between the trimmed V and J ends, which lost 5 bases and 6 bases, there was a span of 16 bases. CDR3 DNA sequence: TGTGCCAGCAGCCTTTGGGCCAGGGCTGATGAAAAACTGTTTTTT. Residues: CASSLWARADEKLFF. The full variable domain, its missing parts supplied by reference TRBV7-2 and TRBJ1-4, is GAGVSQSPSNKVTEKGKDVELRCDPISGHTALYWYRQSLGQGLEFLIYFQGNSAPDKSGLPSDRFSAERTGGSVSTLTIQRTQQEDSAVYLCASSLWARADEKLFFGSGTQLSVL.

V usage is TRBV5-1 and J usage is TRBJ1-2; D call uncertain. CDR1 and CDR2 (germline): SGHRS, YFSETQ. Trimming took off 2 bases at V and 4 bases at J, with 15 bases between the two ends. The CDR3 length is 15 residues. The CDR3 nucleotides read TGCGCCAGCAGCTTCGACTACGGAGGGATCTATGGCTACACCTTC. The encoded protein is CASSFDYGGIYGYTF.

This clone was picked up one time. This chain joins TRBV21-1 and TRBJ1-4. TRBV21-1 is flagged as a pseudogene. This CDR3 spans 14 amino acids. The CDR3 region has the DNA TGTGCCAGCTTGCCAGGAGGGAGGAGTGAAAAACTGTTTTTT. Its translation is CASLPGGRSEKLFF.

The gene calls are TRBV11-2 and TRBJ1-2; a possible D gene is TRBD1 (6 bases). V lost 5 bases and J 4 bases, leaving 11 bases between the germline ends. CDR3 size: 13 residues. The germline gives CDR1 SGHAT, CDR2 FQNNGV. CDR3 nucleotides: TGTGCCAGCAGCCAGGACAGCAGCTATGGCTACACCTTC. The encoded protein is CASSQDSSYGYTF.

The V gene is TRBV10-3, the J gene TRBJ1-2, with TRBD1 matching 9 bases. V dropped 5 bases and J dropped 2; count of bases not matched to a gene: 9. The CDR3 is 16 amino acids. Germline V lookup: CDR1 ENHRY, CDR2 SYGVKD. The CDR3 DNA is TGTGCCATCAGTCCGGGACAGGGTCTCCAAAACTATGGCTACACCTTC. Translating it yields CAISPGQGLQNYGYTF.

The rearrangement uses TRBV6-5 and TRBJ1-1; 7 nucleotides align to TRBD1. V lost 6 bases to trimming and J lost 4 bases; unmatched junction nucleotides: 5. This CDR3 is built from 13 residues. Germline-derived CDR1 and CDR2 are MNHEY and SVGAGI. CDR3 residues: CASSAGGSTEAFF. Written as DNA, the CDR3 is TGTGCCAGCAGCGCAGGGGGAAGCACTGAAGCTTTCTTT.

J is TRBJ1-2 and V is TRBV6-6; no definite D call. The CDR3 is 12 residues long. Germline lookup yields CDR1 MNHNY and CDR2 SVGAGI (reference sequence). In DNA form, the CDR3 reads TGTAGTATTGGGAACTCTGAGGGTGGCTACACCTTC. The encoded protein is CSIGNSEGGYTF.

The chain combines TRBV14 with TRBJ1-1; unclear D gene. The CDR3 covers 13 residues. Germline CDR1 and CDR2: SGHDN and FVKESK. Trimming stripped 4 bases from V and 5 bases from J, with 11 bases between. The CDR3 loop is CASSPRLETEAFF. As DNA, the CDR3 is TGTGCCAGCAGCCCTAGATTAGAGACTGAAGCTTTCTTT.

This chain links TRBV7-2 with TRBJ1-6; 9 nucleotides match TRBD1. This CDR3 has 16 residues. Germline assignment: CDR1 SGHTA and CDR2 FQGNSA. With 6 bases clipped from V and 7 bases from J, the junction kept 10 bases outside the gene matches. The DNA for the CDR3 is TGTGCCAGCAGAAAGGACAGGGGACTTCGAAATTCACCCCTCCACTTT. Translation gives CASRKDRGLRNSPLHF.

Only a few counts were recorded for this clone. The chain joins TRBV7-2 to TRBJ2-7; a weak D match, TRBD1 (6 bases). The CDR3 consists of 13 residues. Germline V gene lookup returns CDR1 SGHTA and CDR2 FQGNSA. V lost 5 bases to trimming and J lost 4 bases, with 12 bases between them. The CDR3 sequence is CASSRDKTYEQYF. The CDR3 DNA reads as TGTGCCAGCAGCCGGGACAAGACTTACGAGCAGTACTTC.

The chain's CDR3 is CASSVTPRGETQYF. In DNA form, the CDR3 reads TGTGCCAGCAGCGTTACCCCTCGCGGGGAGACCCAGTACTTC. The V call is TRBV9, the J call TRBJ2-5; a weak D match, TRBD2 (5 bases). Germline V CDR1 and CDR2: SGDLS, YYNGEE. This CDR3 has 14 amino acids. V was pared by 2 bases and J by 5 bases, with 13 bases between.